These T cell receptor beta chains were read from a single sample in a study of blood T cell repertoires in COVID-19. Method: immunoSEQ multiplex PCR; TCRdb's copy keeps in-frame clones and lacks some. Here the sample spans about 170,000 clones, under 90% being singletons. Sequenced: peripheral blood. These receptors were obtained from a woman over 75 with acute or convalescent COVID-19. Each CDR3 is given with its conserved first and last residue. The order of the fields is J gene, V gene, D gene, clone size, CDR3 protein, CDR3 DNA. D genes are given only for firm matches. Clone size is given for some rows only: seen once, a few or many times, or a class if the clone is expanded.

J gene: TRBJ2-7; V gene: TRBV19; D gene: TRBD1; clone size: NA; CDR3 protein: CASSNPGQSSYEQYF; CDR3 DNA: TGTGCCAGTAGTAACCCGGGACAGAGCTCCTACGAGCAGTACTTC
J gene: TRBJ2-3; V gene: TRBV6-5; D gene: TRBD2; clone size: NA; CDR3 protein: CASSRGGRGTDTQYF; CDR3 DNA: TGTGCCAGCAGTCGGGGCGGGAGGGGGACAGATACGCAGTATTTT
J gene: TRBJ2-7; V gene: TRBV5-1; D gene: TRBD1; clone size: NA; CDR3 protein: CASRPGTGTYEQYF; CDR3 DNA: TGCGCCAGCAGGCCCGGGACAGGGACCTACGAGCAGTACTTC
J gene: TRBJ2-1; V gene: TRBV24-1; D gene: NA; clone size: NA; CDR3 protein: CATSDLGQNEQFF; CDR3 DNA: TGTGCCACCAGTGATTTAGGACAGAATGAGCAGTTCTTC
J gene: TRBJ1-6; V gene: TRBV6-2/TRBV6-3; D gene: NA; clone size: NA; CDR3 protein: CASSYSLTRSPLHF; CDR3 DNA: TGTGCCAGCAGTTACTCTCTGACGCGGTCACCCCTCCACTTT
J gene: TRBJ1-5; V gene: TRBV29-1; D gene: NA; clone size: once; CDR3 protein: CSVEEQAGQPQHF; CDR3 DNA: TGCAGCGTTGAAGAGCAGGCGGGGCAGCCCCAGCATTTT
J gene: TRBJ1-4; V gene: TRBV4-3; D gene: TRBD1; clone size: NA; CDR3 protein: CASSTDRGLWDEKLFF; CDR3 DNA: TGCGCCAGCAGCACAGACAGGGGGCTATGGGATGAAAAACTGTTTTTT
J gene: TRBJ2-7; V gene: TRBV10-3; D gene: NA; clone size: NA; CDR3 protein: CAISESQAYYEQYF; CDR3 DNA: TGTGCCATCAGTGAATCACAGGCCTACTACGAGCAGTACTTC
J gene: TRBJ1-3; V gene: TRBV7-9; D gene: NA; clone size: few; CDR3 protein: CASSLAGQGAGNTIYF; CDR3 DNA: TGTGCCAGCAGCCTAGCGGGACAAGGGGCTGGAAACACCATATATTTT
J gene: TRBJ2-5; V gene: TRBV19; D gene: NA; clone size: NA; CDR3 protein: CASSIGGLETQYF; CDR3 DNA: TGTGCCAGTAGTATCGGAGGTTTGGAGACCCAGTACTTC
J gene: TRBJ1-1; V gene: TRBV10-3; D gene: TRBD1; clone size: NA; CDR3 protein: CAISESGGQTGEHTEAFF; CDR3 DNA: TGTGCCATCAGTGAGTCGGGGGGACAAACAGGGGAACACACTGAAGCTTTCTTT
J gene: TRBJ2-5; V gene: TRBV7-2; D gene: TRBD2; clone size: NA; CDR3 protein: CASSLDLPSGGGETQYF; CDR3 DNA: TGTGCCAGCAGCTTGGATCTCCCTAGCGGGGGAGGGGAGACCCAGTACTTC
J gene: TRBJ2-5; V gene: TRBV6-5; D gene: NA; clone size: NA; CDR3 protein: CASSHRGVRGETQYF; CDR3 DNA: TGTGCCAGCAGCCACCGCGGGGTCCGGGGAGAGACCCAGTACTTC
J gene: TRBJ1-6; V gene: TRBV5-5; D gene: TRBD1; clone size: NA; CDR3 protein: CASSTGQGVSPLHF; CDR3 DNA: TGTGCCAGCAGCACGGGACAGGGAGTTTCACCCCTCCACTTT
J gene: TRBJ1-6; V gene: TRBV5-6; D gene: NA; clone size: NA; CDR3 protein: CASSYTGNYNSPLHF; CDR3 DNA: TGTGCCAGCAGTTATACCGGGAACTATAATTCACCCCTCCACTTT
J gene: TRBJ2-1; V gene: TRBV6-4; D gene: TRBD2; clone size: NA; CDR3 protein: CASSETSGNYNEQFF; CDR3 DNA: TGTGCCAGCAGTGAGACTAGCGGGAACTACAATGAGCAGTTCTTC
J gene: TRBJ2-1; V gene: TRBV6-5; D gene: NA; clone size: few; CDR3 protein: CASSYLGQPVGNEQFF; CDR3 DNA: TGTGCCAGCAGTTATCTAGGACAGCCGGTGGGCAATGAGCAGTTCTTC
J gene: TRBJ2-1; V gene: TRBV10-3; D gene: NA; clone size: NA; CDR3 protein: CAIKALYDEQFF; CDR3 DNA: TGTGCCATCAAAGCGTTATACGATGAGCAGTTCTTC
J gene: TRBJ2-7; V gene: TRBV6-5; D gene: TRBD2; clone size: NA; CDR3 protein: CASGSGRGEQYF; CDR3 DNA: TGTGCCAGCGGAAGCGGGAGAGGCGAGCAGTACTTC
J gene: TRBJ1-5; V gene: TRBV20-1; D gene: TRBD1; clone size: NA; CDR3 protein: CSASLGQGNQPQHF; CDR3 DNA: TGCAGTGCTAGTCTGGGACAGGGGAATCAGCCCCAGCATTTT
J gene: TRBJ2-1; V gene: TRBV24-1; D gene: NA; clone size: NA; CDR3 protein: CATSDSLARRVGEQFF; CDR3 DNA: TGTGCCACCAGTGATTCACTTGCGCGCCGGGTTGGGGAGCAGTTCTTC
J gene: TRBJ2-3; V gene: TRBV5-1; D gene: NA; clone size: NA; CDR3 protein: CASSLAYSSTDTQYF; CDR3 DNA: TGCGCCAGCAGCTTGGCCTATTCTAGCACAGATACGCAGTATTTT
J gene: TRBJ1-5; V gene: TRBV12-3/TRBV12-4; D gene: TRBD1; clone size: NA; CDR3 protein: CASTQGGNQPQHF; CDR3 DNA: TGTGCCAGCACTCAGGGGGGAAATCAGCCCCAGCATTTT
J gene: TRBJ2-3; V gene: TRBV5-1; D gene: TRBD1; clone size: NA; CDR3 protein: CASSLSPPRQGQGDTQYF; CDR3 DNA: TGCGCCAGCAGCTTGTCTCCCCCCCGACAGGGGCAGGGAGATACGCAGTATTTT
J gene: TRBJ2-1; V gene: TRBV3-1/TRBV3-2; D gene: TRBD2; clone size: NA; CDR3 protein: CASSPGGNGPFYNEQFF; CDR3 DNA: TGTGCCAGCAGCCCGGGGGGGAACGGACCCTTTTACAATGAGCAGTTCTTC
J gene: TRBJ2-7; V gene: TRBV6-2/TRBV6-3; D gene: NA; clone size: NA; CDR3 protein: CASSYGTATYEQYF; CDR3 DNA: TGTGCCAGCAGTTACGGGACTGCCACCTACGAGCAGTACTTC
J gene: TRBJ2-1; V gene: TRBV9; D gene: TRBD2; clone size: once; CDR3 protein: CASSAGGFAYNEQFF; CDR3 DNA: TGTGCCAGCAGCGCGGGGGGGTTTGCCTACAATGAGCAGTTCTTC
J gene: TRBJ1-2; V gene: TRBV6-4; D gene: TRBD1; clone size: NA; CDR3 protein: CATSEGAGYGYTF; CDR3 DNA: TGTGCCACTTCGGAGGGGGCGGGCTATGGCTACACCTTC
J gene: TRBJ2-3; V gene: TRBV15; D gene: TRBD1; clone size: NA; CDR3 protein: CATSRDRGTDTQYF; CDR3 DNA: TGTGCCACCAGCCGCGACAGGGGCACAGATACGCAGTATTTT
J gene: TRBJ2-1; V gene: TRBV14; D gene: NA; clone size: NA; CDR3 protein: CASSQGFSSYNEQFF; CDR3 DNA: TGTGCCAGCAGCCAAGGCTTTAGCTCCTACAATGAGCAGTTCTTC
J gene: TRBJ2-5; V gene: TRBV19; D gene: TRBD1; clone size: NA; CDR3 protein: CASSTQGAKETQYF; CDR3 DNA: TGTGCCAGTAGTACACAGGGGGCTAAAGAGACCCAGTACTTC
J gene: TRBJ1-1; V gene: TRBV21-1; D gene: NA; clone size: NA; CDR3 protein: CASSKEFNPDRGTEAFF; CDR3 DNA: TGTGCCAGCAGCAAAGAGTTCAACCCCGACAGGGGCACTGAAGCTTTCTTT
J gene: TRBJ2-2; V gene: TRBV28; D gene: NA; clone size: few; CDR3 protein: CASWGHRNTGELFF; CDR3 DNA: TGTGCCAGCTGGGGACACCGAAACACCGGGGAGCTGTTTTTT
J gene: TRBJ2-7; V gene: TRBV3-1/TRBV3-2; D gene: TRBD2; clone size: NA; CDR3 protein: CASSPAAGGNYEQYF; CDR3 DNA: TGTGCCAGCAGTCCAGCGGCGGGAGGGAATTACGAGCAGTACTTC
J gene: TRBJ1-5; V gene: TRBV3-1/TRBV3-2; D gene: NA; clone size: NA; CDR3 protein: CASSQLIQNQPQHF; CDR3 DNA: TGTGCCAGCAGCCAACTCATACAGAATCAGCCCCAGCATTTT
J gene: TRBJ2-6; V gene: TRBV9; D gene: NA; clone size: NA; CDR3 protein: CASSVERVGANVLTF; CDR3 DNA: TGTGCCAGCAGCGTAGAGAGGGTTGGGGCCAACGTCCTGACTTTC
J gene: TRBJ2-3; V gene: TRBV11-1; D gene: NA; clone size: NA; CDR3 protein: CASSLAGVERTQYF; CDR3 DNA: TGTGCCAGCAGCTTAGCGGGTGTGGAGCGGACGCAGTATTTT
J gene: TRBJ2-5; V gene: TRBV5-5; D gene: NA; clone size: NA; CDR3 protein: CASSFTRRGETQYF; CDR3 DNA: TGTGCCAGCAGCTTCACCCGGAGGGGTGAGACCCAGTACTTC
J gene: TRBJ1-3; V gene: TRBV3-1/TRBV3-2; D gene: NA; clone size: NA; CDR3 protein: CASSPNWGDGNTIYF; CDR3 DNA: TGTGCCAGCAGCCCGAACTGGGGAGATGGAAACACCATATATTTT
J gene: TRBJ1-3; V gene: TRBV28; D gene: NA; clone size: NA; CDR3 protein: CASSLGGAHGNTIYF; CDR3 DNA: TGTGCCAGCAGTTTAGGTGGGGCGCATGGAAACACCATATATTTT
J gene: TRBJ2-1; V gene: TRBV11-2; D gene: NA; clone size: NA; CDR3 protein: CASSLDHANEQFF; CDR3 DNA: TGTGCCAGCAGCTTAGATCACGCGAATGAGCAGTTCTTC
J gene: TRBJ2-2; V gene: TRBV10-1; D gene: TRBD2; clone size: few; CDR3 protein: CASSSGLAGALGELFF; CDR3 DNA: TGCGCCAGCAGTTCCGGACTAGCGGGGGCCCTCGGGGAGCTGTTTTTT
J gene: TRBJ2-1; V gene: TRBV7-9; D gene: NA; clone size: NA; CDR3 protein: CASRDISAEQFF; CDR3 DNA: TGTGCCAGCAGAGACATATCGGCCGAGCAGTTCTTC
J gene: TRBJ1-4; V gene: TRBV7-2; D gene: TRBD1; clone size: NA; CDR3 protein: CASSLTGTGVEKLFF; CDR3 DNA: TGTGCCAGCAGCCTTACCGGGACAGGGGTTGAAAAACTGTTTTTT
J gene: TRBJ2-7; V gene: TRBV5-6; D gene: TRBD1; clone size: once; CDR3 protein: CASSPGTGREQYF; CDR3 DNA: TGTGCCAGCAGCCCCGGGACAGGGAGGGAGCAGTACTTC
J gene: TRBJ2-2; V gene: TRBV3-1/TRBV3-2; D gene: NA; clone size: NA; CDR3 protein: CASSLGFSTGELFF; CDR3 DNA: TGTGCCAGCAGCCTCGGGTTTAGCACCGGGGAGCTGTTTTTT
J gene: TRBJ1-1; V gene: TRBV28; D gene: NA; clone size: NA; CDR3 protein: CASSPGQFHTEAFF; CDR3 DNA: TGTGCCAGCAGTCCTGGACAGTTCCACACTGAAGCTTTCTTT
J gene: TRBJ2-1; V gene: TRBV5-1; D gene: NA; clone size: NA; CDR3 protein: CASSLMRREGEQFF; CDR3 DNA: TGCGCCAGCAGCTTGATGCGACGGGAAGGGGAGCAGTTCTTC
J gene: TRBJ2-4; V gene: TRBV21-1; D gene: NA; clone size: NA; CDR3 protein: CAIRTRAAKNIQYF; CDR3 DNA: TGTGCCATCCGGACCAGGGCTGCCAAAAACATTCAGTACTTC
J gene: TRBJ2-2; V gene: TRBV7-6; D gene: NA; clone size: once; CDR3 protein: CASSLGTRTGELFF; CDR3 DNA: TGTGCCAGCAGCTTAGGGACAAGGACCGGGGAGCTGTTTTTT
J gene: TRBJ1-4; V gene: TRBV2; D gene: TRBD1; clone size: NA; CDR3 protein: CASSPRQGGEKLFF; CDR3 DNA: TGTGCCAGCAGTCCTAGACAGGGTGGCGAAAAACTGTTTTTT
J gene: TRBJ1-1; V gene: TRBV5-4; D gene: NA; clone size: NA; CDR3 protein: CASSRSGGGTEAFF; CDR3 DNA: TGTGCCAGCAGCCGTTCGGGGGGAGGGACTGAAGCTTTCTTT
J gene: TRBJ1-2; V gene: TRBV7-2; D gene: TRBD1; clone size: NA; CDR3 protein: CASSLTPVQGARYGYTF; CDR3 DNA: TGTGCCAGCAGCTTAACCCCGGTGCAGGGGGCTAGGTATGGCTACACCTTC